Ten or more counts support the clone carrying this TCR beta chain. Its antigen is unknown. The data were obtained in a study of blood T cells in healthy people across ages. Study outcomes and limitations: As age increased, TCR beta diversity per million T cells fell in a roughly linear fashion.

This CDR3 is built from 14 residues. Germline V gives CDR1 LGHDT, CDR2 YNNKEL (reference sequence). After removal of 6 bases from V and 7 bases from J, the junction contained 5 bases not matched to a gene. With a J-beta primer mix and a sample-barcoded 5' primer, a second PCR ran roughly 6 to 12 cycles. There were at least 2.5 million CDR3-containing paired-end reads obtained from each sample. TCRdb recomputed calls from the 5' RACE reads with MiXCR, one row per CDR3 protein. This table holds roughly 700,000 distinct CDR3 sequences, about 34% found once. The gene calls are TRBV3-1 and TRBJ2-1, with 11 nucleotides matching TRBD2. The clonotype originates from an elderly woman in good health. Specimen: blood. The CDR3, as DNA: TGTGCCAGCAGGCTTAGCGGGGGGGCAAATGAGCAGTTCTTC. This codes for CASRLSGGANEQFF.